These 16 T cell receptor beta chains were sequenced from one sample in a study of blood T cell repertoires in COVID-19. Sequencing used immunoSEQ multiplex PCR; TCRdb keeps in-frame clones, though not all of them. The profile shows under 4,500 clones, around 73% of them singletons. The source material was peripheral blood. Receptor source: a human donor with active or convalescent COVID-19. The donor label of this sample is uncertain.

This sequence joins TRBV11-3 and TRBJ2-5; 9 bases are shared with TRBD2. This CDR3 has 17 residues. Looked up from germline, CDR1 is SGHNT and CDR2 is YENEEA. Unmatched junction bases numbered 14, after V lost 5 bases and J lost 4 bases. CDR3 nucleotides: TGTGCCAGCAGCCCCTCCCGAGCGGGAGGTCGGGCAGAGACCCAGTACTTC. The encoded protein is CASSPSRAGGRAETQYF.

The chain employs TRBV4-2 and TRBJ1-2; 10 positions match TRBD1. The CDR3 spans 15 residues. The ends lost 0 bases at V and 6 bases at J; junction bases unmatched: 4. In germline, CDR1 is LGHNA, CDR2 YNFKEQ. Written as DNA, the CDR3 is TGTGCCAGCAGCCAAGATCCCGGACAGGGGGATGGCTACACCTTC. Its protein is CASSQDPGQGDGYTF.

This clone has only a few counts. V gene TRBV4-3 combines with J gene TRBJ1-6; TRBD1 matches 7 bases. The CDR3 covers 13 residues. V lost 3 bases, J lost 8 bases, and 1 base stayed unmatched. CDR1 is LGHNA and CDR2 is YSLEER in the germline V gene. CDR3 in DNA: TGCGCCAGCAGCCATCAGGGGGATTCACCCCTCCACTTT. Encoded protein: CASSHQGDSPLHF.

J is TRBJ1-2 and V is TRBV2; D is possibly TRBD1 (6 bases). The CDR3 runs 14 residues. Per germline, CDR1 SNHLY and CDR2 FYNNEI. The V end lost 4 bases, the J end lost 4 bases, and 13 bases lay between the germline ends. The CDR3 sequence: CASSVDSSSYGYTF. CDR3 nucleotides: TGTGCCAGCAGTGTGGACAGCTCCTCCTATGGCTACACCTTC.

The CDR3 here is CATSVGTSGRVNTGELFF. Written as DNA, the CDR3 is TGTGCCACCAGTGTCGGGACTAGCGGGAGAGTTAACACCGGGGAGCTGTTTTTT. This chain uses TRBV24-1 with TRBJ2-2; 14 bases line up with TRBD2. Trimming took 5 bases from V and 2 from J; bases not matched to a gene: 6. Germline V gives CDR1 KGHDR, CDR2 SFDVKD. The CDR3 contains 18 residues.

The chain couples TRBV4-2 to TRBJ2-1, with 12 bases lining up with TRBD2. CDR3 length: 16 amino acids. The V gene's germline CDR1 is LGHNA and CDR2 YNFKEQ. Trimming removed 1 base from V and 9 bases from J; junction bases left unmatched: 7. CDR3 nucleotide sequence: TGTGCCAGCAGCCAAGCTAGCGGGAGGGCCGGGAGTGAGCAGTTCTTC. This sequence encodes CASSQASGRAGSEQFF.

This clone has a handful of counts. The rearrangement links TRBV12-3 or TRBV12-4 to TRBJ2-1; TRBD2 matches at 7 bases. The CDR3 consists of 13 residues. Losses at the gene ends were 3 bases for V and 8 bases for J; bases not matched to a gene: 4. The CDR3 DNA reads TGTGCCAGCAGTTTGGGGCGGGAGTATGAGCAGTTCTTC. It specifies CASSLGREYEQFF.

The chain employs TRBV6-5 and TRBJ2-3; D is possibly TRBD1 (6 bases). The CDR3 has 14 residues. V lost 2 bases to trimming and J lost 4 bases, with 10 bases between them. Per the germline V gene, CDR1 is MNHEY and CDR2 is SVGAGI. In nucleotides, the CDR3 is TGTGCCAGCAGTTACCCGGACAGTGCAGATACGCAGTATTTT. Amino acid sequence: CASSYPDSADTQYF.

This chain uses TRBV7-2 with TRBJ2-1; 10 bases are a match to TRBD2. CDR1 is SGHTA and CDR2 is FQGNSA in the germline V gene. J was trimmed by 8 bases and V by 2 bases; bases with no gene match: 9. This CDR3 region has 16 residues. CDR3 amino acids: CASSLLGLAGEDEQFF. CDR3 bases: TGTGCCAGCAGCTTATTAGGTCTAGCGGGAGAGGATGAGCAGTTCTTC.

The rearrangement joins TRBV19 to TRBJ2-2; 9 nucleotides align to TRBD1. The germline gives CDR1 LNHDA, CDR2 SQIVND (reference sequence). V shed 8 bases, J shed 3 bases, and the junction held 7 bases outside the gene matches. The CDR3 runs to 15 residues. This CDR3 is CASGPRDRDTGELFF. The CDR3 region has the DNA TGTGCCAGTGGACCACGGGACAGGGACACCGGGGAGCTGTTTTTT.

V and J are TRBV28 and TRBJ1-5; D gene ambiguous. The V end lost 2 bases, the J end lost 0 bases, and 5 bases lay between the germline ends. In germline, CDR1 is MDHEN, CDR2 SYDVKM. The CDR3 length is 14 residues. CDR3 DNA sequence: TGTGCCAGCAGTTTACCCATTAGCAATCAGCCCCAGCATTTT. Its translation is CASSLPISNQPQHF. The entire variable domain, with the rest obtained from reference TRBV28 and TRBJ1-5, is as follows: DVKVTQSSRYLVKRTGEKVFLECVQDMDHENMFWYRQDPGLGLRLIYFSYDVKMKEKGDIPEGYSVSREKKERFSLILESASTNQTSMYLCASSLPISNQPQHFGDGTRLSIL.

The chain uses TRBV30 and TRBJ2-1, with D perhaps matching TRBD1 (5 bases). From germline, CDR1 is GTSNPN and CDR2 SVGIG (reference sequence). The CDR3 runs 11 residues. DNA of the CDR3: TGTGCTGGCAGGGATAACAATGAGCAGTTCTTC. It encodes CAGRDNNEQFF.

The chain employs TRBV6-2 or TRBV6-3 and TRBJ1-5; TRBD1 is a possible D gene (6 bases). This CDR3 region has 14 residues. Trimming removed 6 bases at V and 3 bases at J, with 12 bases between. Germline V gene data show CDR1 as MNHEY and CDR2 as SVGEGT. DNA of the CDR3: TGTGCCAGCAGCCCGACAGGTAACAATCAGCCCCAGCATTTT. As protein: CASSPTGNNQPQHF.

J is TRBJ1-2 and V is TRBV27; D gene ambiguous. The V gene lost 5 bases and the J gene lost 7 bases, with 11 bases spanning the gap. The CDR3 is 12 residues long. The germline CDR1 and CDR2 sequences are MNHEY and SMNVEV (reference sequence). The CDR3 DNA is TGTGCCAGCAGTCCCCGGGGTAGTGGCTACACCTTC. This encodes CASSPRGSGYTF.

The chain is built from TRBV14 and TRBJ1-1; no clear D gene. Trimming cost V 1 base and J 4 bases, with 7 bases left between them. Germline CDR1 is SGHDN and CDR2 is FVKESK. The CDR3 covers 13 residues. For the CDR3, the DNA is TGTGCCAGCAGCCAAGTAAGAGCCACTGAAGCTTTCTTT. Amino acid sequence: CASSQVRATEAFF.

This sequence joins TRBV4-2 and TRBJ2-3; the match to TRBD2 covers 11 bases. There are 19 residues in the CDR3. With V trimmed by 0 bases and J by 3 bases, 11 bases remained unmatched. CDR1 is LGHNA, CDR2 YNFKEQ, per germline. The CDR3 DNA follows: TGTGCCAGCAGCCAAGATCTTACTAGCGGGAGCCTCGGGACAGATACGCAGTATTTT. Translating it yields CASSQDLTSGSLGTDTQYF.